Listed below are T cell receptor beta chains from one sample, sequenced in a study of siplizumab effects on memory and regulatory T cells. Some clones are missing from TCRdb's copy, which holds only in-frame ones; the method was immunoSEQ multiplex PCR. Counted here are more than 90,000 clones, about 94% occurring once; the ten biggest clones make up approximately 1.2%. Sequenced sample: non-Treg CD4+ T cells sorted from blood. These TCRs come from a human donor in good health. Each CDR3 is given with its conserved first and last residue. The D gene is left open where the match is weak. Clone size is not always given. Where it is, it says once, few, many or a class for expanded clones.

d_call	v_call	clone_size	j_call	cdr3_aa	cdr3_nt
TRBD1	TRBV6-5	few	TRBJ1-2	CASSSGGTGHYGYTF	TGTGCCAGCAGCAGCGGCGGGACAGGACACTATGGCTACACCTTC
-	TRBV5-4	-	TRBJ1-4	CASSLDGTDEKLFF	TGTGCCAGCAGCTTGGACGGGACTGATGAAAAACTGTTTTTT
-	TRBV15	-	TRBJ2-7	CATSSWTGIREQYF	TGTGCCACCAGCAGCTGGACGGGGATCCGCGAGCAGTACTTC
-	TRBV5-1	-	TRBJ1-5	CASSLGGTSRAQPQHF	TGCGCCAGCAGCTTGGGGGGGACATCCCGGGCTCAGCCCCAGCATTTT
-	TRBV28	-	TRBJ1-1	CASKSGEGRRTEAFF	TGTGCCAGCAAATCGGGGGAGGGGCGACGAACTGAAGCTTTCTTT
TRBD2	TRBV6-1	-	TRBJ2-1	CATFLAGGGDEQFF	TGTGCCACCTTTCTAGCGGGAGGTGGTGATGAGCAGTTCTTC
-	TRBV27	-	TRBJ2-6	CASSLGAGANVLTF	TGTGCCAGCAGTTTGGGGGCTGGGGCCAACGTCCTGACTTTC
-	TRBV29-1	-	TRBJ1-1	CSGGKYSANTEAFF	TGCAGCGGAGGAAAGTACAGCGCGAACACTGAAGCTTTCTTT
-	TRBV4-1	-	TRBJ1-3	CASSQNHGQAVGNTIYF	TGCGCCAGCAGCCAAAACCATGGGCAGGCGGTTGGAAACACCATATATTTT
-	TRBV2	-	TRBJ2-5	CASRETQGTETQYF	TGTGCCAGCAGAGAGACACAGGGAACAGAGACCCAGTACTTC
-	TRBV28	few	TRBJ2-5	CASRGSLETQYF	TGTGCCAGTCGAGGCAGCCTAGAGACCCAGTACTTC
-	TRBV5-5	once	TRBJ2-7	CASSLESAGPLYEQYF	TGTGCCAGCAGCTTGGAGTCTGCGGGACCCCTCTACGAGCAGTACTTC
-	TRBV7-3	-	TRBJ2-5	CASSLSSQETQYF	TGTGCCAGCAGCTTAAGCTCTCAAGAGACCCAGTACTTC
-	TRBV6-6	-	TRBJ2-2	CASSYSTGELFF	TGTGCCAGCAGTTACTCGACCGGGGAGCTGTTTTTT
-	TRBV29-1	-	TRBJ2-1	CSAHGREQFF	TGCAGCGCCCACGGGCGGGAGCAGTTCTTC
-	TRBV20-1	-	TRBJ1-1	CSAPNTEAFF	TGCAGTGCTCCAAACACTGAAGCTTTCTTT
TRBD1	TRBV7-8	-	TRBJ2-7	CASSSQGSLYEQYF	TGTGCCAGCAGCTCACAGGGGTCACTCTACGAGCAGTACTTC
-	TRBV5-1	few	TRBJ2-5	CASSILAVEETQYF	TGCGCCAGCAGCATACTAGCTGTAGAAGAGACCCAGTACTTC
-	TRBV15	-	TRBJ2-7	CATSRDFDYEQYF	TGTGCCACCAGCAGAGACTTTGATTACGAGCAGTACTTC
TRBD1	TRBV29-1	-	TRBJ2-7	CSVQEQGTSYEQYF	TGCAGCGTACAGGAACAGGGGACCTCCTACGAGCAGTACTTC